This TCR beta chain was sequenced during a study of molecular identifiers for immune sequencing clone quantification. General study results and limits: Jurkat TCR RNA from one cell was spiked into roughly 1 million naive cells, and it was reportedly detectable there.

Details on this clonotype: Its antigen is undetermined.

The authors built bulk TCR libraries by previously described methods with listed TCR primers. TCRdb recomputed calls from the PCR reads with MiXCR, one row per CDR3 protein. The table lists about 640,000 distinct CDR3 sequences, 20% of them singletons, with under 0.95% in the top ten. V lost 0 bases to trimming and J lost 4 bases, with 13 bases between them. The CDR3 sequence is 16 residues long. Germline CDR1 and CDR2: MGHRA and YSYEKL. The chain joins TRBV4-1 to TRBJ2-1; the D gene is possibly TRBD2 (6 bases). Sequencing was performed on naive CD8+ T cells from blood, with Jurkat cell RNA spiked in. Subset of the sample: FACS-sorted CD8+CD4-CCR7+CD45RA+ naive T cells. The clonotype was recovered from a human donor in good health. Some libraries in this study had Jurkat cell RNA spiked in. CDR3: CASSQESGPQYNEQFF. The CDR3 coding sequence is TGCGCCAGCAGCCAAGAGAGCGGGCCGCAATACAATGAGCAGTTCTTC.